These 25 T cell receptor beta chains were all obtained from the same sample, sequenced in a study of T cells after somatic rescue of genetic block. Method: immunoSEQ multiplex PCR; TCRdb's copy keeps in-frame clones and lacks some. The sample consists of 60,000 to 75,000 clones, 92% of them appearing once. The sample comprised peripheral blood mononuclear cells (PBMCs). The receptors were gathered from a man aged 35 to 55.

The gene calls are TRBV4-2 and TRBJ2-2, with 14 bases fitting TRBD2. This CDR3 comprises 18 residues. Germline CDR1 reads LGHNA; CDR2 reads YNFKEQ. Germline trimming cut 4 bases from V and 4 bases from J; bases unmatched to any gene: 8. The CDR3 protein is CASSRRLAGGPGTGELFF. Written as DNA, the CDR3 is TGTGCCAGCAGCCGCCGACTAGCGGGAGGGCCGGGCACCGGGGAGCTGTTTTTT.

The DNA for the CDR3 is TGCAGTGGAGGGCGGAACACTGAAGCTTTCTTT. Encoded protein: CSGGRNTEAFF. The rearrangement links TRBV20-1 to TRBJ1-1; no definite D call. Germline values: CDR1 DFQATT, CDR2 SNEGSKA (reference sequence). This CDR3 contains 11 residues. Trimming removed 7 bases at V and 1 base at J, with 7 bases between.

This clone appeared once. V gene TRBV19 combines with J gene TRBJ2-7; TRBD1 matches at 7 bases. This CDR3 contains 14 residues. Germline lookup yields CDR1 LNHDA and CDR2 SQIVND (reference sequence). With 5 bases clipped from V and 7 bases from J, the junction kept 11 bases outside the gene matches. CDR3 sequence reads: CASSLIDRVREQYF. The CDR3 DNA is TGTGCCAGTAGTCTCATCGACAGGGTCAGGGAGCAGTACTTC.

V usage is TRBV4-1 and J usage is TRBJ2-3; D is unclear. Trimming took off 0 bases at V and 7 bases at J, with 5 bases between the two ends. Germline values: CDR1 MGHRA, CDR2 YSYEKL. The CDR3 spans 12 residues. CDR3 bases: TGCGCCAGCAGCCAAGATTCAAATACGCAGTATTTT. Its protein product is CASSQDSNTQYF.

The rearrangement joins TRBV9 to TRBJ2-3, with D perhaps TRBD2 (7 bases). The CDR3 loop spans 16 amino acids. With 0 bases removed from V and 2 bases from J, the gap between germline ends came to 13 bases. Germline CDR1 reads SGDLS; CDR2 reads YYNGEE. This chain's CDR3 is CASSVGGGGVTDTQYF. In DNA form, the CDR3 reads TGTGCCAGCAGCGTAGGTGGAGGGGGGGTCACAGATACGCAGTATTTT.

The V gene is TRBV6-1, the J gene TRBJ2-1; 8 nucleotides line up with TRBD2. The CDR3 runs to 14 residues. Trimming removed 4 bases from V and 9 bases from J; junction bases left unmatched: 8. Germline V gives CDR1 MNHNS, CDR2 SASEGT. CDR3 DNA: TGTGCCAGCAGTGCCGGGACTAGGGGTCGTGAGCAGTTCTTC. Translation gives CASSAGTRGREQFF.

The J gene is TRBJ1-5, the V gene TRBV18, with 8 bases that match TRBD1. Germline V lookup: CDR1 KGHSH, CDR2 LQKENI. This CDR3 spans 15 amino acids. V gave up 2 bases and J gave up 3 bases; unmatched junction bases: 3. The CDR3 sequence is CASSPGQGNNQPQHF. CDR3 nucleotides: TGTGCCAGCTCACCAGGACAGGGAAACAATCAGCCCCAGCATTTT.

This chain joins TRBV5-6 and TRBJ2-7; TRBD1 matches at 8 bases. V gave up 9 bases and J gave up 4 bases; unmatched junction bases: 9. Germline V gene lookup returns CDR1 SGHDT and CDR2 YYEEEE. The CDR3 is made up of 13 amino acids. CDR3 in DNA: TGTGCCACCAAGGACAGGGACTTATACGAGCAGTACTTC. Translated: CATKDRDLYEQYF.

J is TRBJ1-2 and V is TRBV6-6, with D tentatively TRBD1 (5 bases). The CDR3 is made up of 15 amino acids. With 5 bases removed from V and 7 bases from J, the gap between germline ends came to 20 bases. From germline, CDR1 is MNHNY and CDR2 SVGAGI (reference sequence). CDR3: CASSPRTLLWGGYTF. Here the CDR3 DNA reads TGTGCCAGCAGTCCTCGGACACTTTTGTGGGGTGGCTACACCTTC.

This chain joins TRBV2 and TRBJ2-1; 9 positions match TRBD1. The CDR3 covers 14 residues. Germline loops: CDR1 SNHLY, CDR2 FYNNEI. The J segment lost 8 bases and the V segment lost 3 bases, leaving 5 bases of the junction unmatched. This chain's CDR3 is CASSEETGGDEQFF. CDR3 nucleotides: TGTGCCAGCAGTGAGGAGACAGGGGGGGATGAGCAGTTCTTC.

CDR3 loop: CASSLGGLAGYNEQFF. The CDR3 DNA reads as TGTGCCAGCAGCTTAGGGGGACTAGCGGGCTACAATGAGCAGTTCTTC. The chain joins TRBV7-8 to TRBJ2-1; TRBD2 agrees at 12 bases. J gave up 3 bases and V 1 base, and 1 base lay outside the gene matches. The CDR3 extends over 16 amino acids. Germline lookup yields CDR1 SGHVS and CDR2 FQNEAQ.

Only one count was recorded for this clone. V is TRBV7-9 and J is TRBJ2-7; the D is unclear. This CDR3 spans 12 amino acids. Trimming removed 1 base from V and 7 bases from J, with 8 bases in between. Germline CDR1 SEHNR, CDR2 FQNEAQ (reference sequence). The CDR3 reads CASSLGNGEQYF. In DNA, the CDR3 is TGTGCCAGCAGCTTAGGAAATGGTGAGCAGTACTTC.

This chain joins TRBV28 and TRBJ2-7; 9 nucleotides line up with TRBD2. V was pared by 7 bases and J by 7 bases, with 8 bases of the junction left unmatched. From germline, CDR1 is MDHEN and CDR2 SYDVKM. The CDR3 is 13 residues long. This CDR3 is CASKVAGVGEQYF. DNA of the CDR3: TGTGCCAGCAAGGTAGCGGGAGTAGGAGAGCAGTACTTC.

The sample holds a few counts of this clone. This sequence joins TRBV7-9 and TRBJ1-3, with no clear D. V lost 2 bases and J lost 3, with 2 bases in between. Germline assignment: CDR1 SEHNR and CDR2 FQNEAQ (reference sequence). The CDR3 spans 12 residues. The CDR3 nucleotides are TGTGCCAGCAGCTTATATGGAAACACCATATATTTT. Encoded protein: CASSLYGNTIYF.

The chain uses TRBV11-2 and TRBJ2-7; D may match TRBD1 or TRBD2 (5 bases each). CDR3 length equals 14 residues. The germline CDR1 and CDR2 sequences are SGHAT and FQNNGV. Trimming shortened V by 5 bases and J by 6 bases, and 17 bases separated the two germline ends. CDR3 nucleotide sequence: TGTGCCAGCAGCCCCGCCGGGACGCCCCGCGAGCAGTACTTC. Translated, it gives CASSPAGTPREQYF.

The gene calls are TRBV19 and TRBJ1-5, with a possible D match to TRBD1 (6 bases). V was clipped by 4 bases and J by 0 bases, with 10 bases between them. This CDR3 contains 15 residues. Germline V lookup: CDR1 LNHDA, CDR2 SQIVND (reference sequence). In nucleotides, the CDR3 is TGTGCCAGTAGTAAGGACAGTCCTAGCAATCAGCCCCAGCATTTT. Residues: CASSKDSPSNQPQHF.

V and J are TRBV28 and TRBJ2-7; D is unclear. V was cut by 4 bases and J by 5 bases, with 21 bases left in between. The CDR3 extends over 16 amino acids. CDR1 is MDHEN, CDR2 SYDVKM, per germline. CDR3 DNA sequence: TGTGCCAGCAGTTCGACCCCAGCGACCTCTACCAACGAGCAGTACTTC. Its protein product is CASSSTPATSTNEQYF.

The chain links TRBV27 to TRBJ2-7; 9 bases agree with TRBD1. The CDR3 totals 13 residues. V was clipped by 2 bases and J by 4 bases; unmatched bases: 0. Germline CDR1 MNHEY, CDR2 SMNVEV (reference sequence). The CDR3 DNA is TGTGCCAGCAGTTTAGGGACAGGGTACGAGCAGTACTTC. This sequence encodes CASSLGTGYEQYF.

This clone was detected a few times. V is TRBV19 and J is TRBJ1-1; D unclear. The CDR3 contains 14 residues. With 3 bases removed from V and 1 base from J, the gap between germline ends came to 9 bases. Germline assignment: CDR1 LNHDA and CDR2 SQIVND (reference sequence). The CDR3 here is CASSIIWGNTEAFF. Here the CDR3 DNA reads TGTGCCAGTAGTATTATATGGGGGAACACTGAAGCTTTCTTT.

The V and J genes are TRBV28 and TRBJ2-2, with 9 bases identical to TRBD2. Losses at the gene ends were 6 bases for V and 4 bases for J; bases not matched to a gene: 3. Germline lookup yields CDR1 MDHEN and CDR2 SYDVKM. The CDR3 has 14 amino acids. In DNA form, the CDR3 reads TGTGCCAGCAGCCTAGCGGGACCCACCGGGGAGCTGTTTTTT. Translated, it gives CASSLAGPTGELFF.

This rearrangement joins TRBV7-8 to TRBJ2-1; 10 bases fit TRBD1. CDR1 is SGHVS and CDR2 is FQNEAQ in the germline V gene. V trimming: 1 base; J trimming: 3 bases; junction bases outside the gene matches: 3. The CDR3 is 16 residues long. The CDR3 DNA sequence: TGTGCCAGCAGCTTAGGCGACAGGGGGCTCTACAATGAGCAGTTCTTC. It encodes CASSLGDRGLYNEQFF.

This chain connects TRBV19 to TRBJ1-4, with D perhaps TRBD1 (5 bases). Per germline, CDR1 LNHDA and CDR2 SQIVND (reference sequence). The V gene lost 0 bases and the J gene lost 6 bases, with 8 bases spanning the gap. The CDR3 has 14 residues. The CDR3 bases are TGTGCCAGTAGTATAGATCCGGGGGATGAAAAACTGTTTTTT. Protein: CASSIDPGDEKLFF.

The gene calls are TRBV18 and TRBJ1-1; D gene ambiguous. V was cut by 3 bases and J by 5 bases, with 10 bases left in between. CDR1 is KGHSH, CDR2 LQKENI, per germline. The CDR3 has 13 amino acids. DNA for the CDR3: TGTGCCAGCTCACCCAACCGGAGGACTGAAGCTTTCTTT. Its translation: CASSPNRRTEAFF.

The chain recombines TRBV10-3 with TRBJ1-2; TRBD1 agrees at 7 bases. This CDR3 has 13 residues. The trim removed 6 bases at V and 2 bases at J, leaving 3 bases unmatched. From germline, CDR1 is ENHRY and CDR2 SYGVKD. CDR3 coding DNA: TGTGCCATCAGCAAACAGGGGAACTATGGCTACACCTTC. Its translation is CAISKQGNYGYTF.

The chain joins TRBV6-1 to TRBJ2-7; D unresolved. CDR1 MNHNS and CDR2 SASEGT come from the germline V gene. CDR3 length equals 14 residues. Trimming left V 6 bases short and J 1 base short, with 13 bases between. The DNA for the CDR3 is TGTGCCAGCAGGACCGGGCCGAAGTCCTACGAGCAGTACTTC. This translates into CASRTGPKSYEQYF.